The clone carrying this TCR beta chain was seen a handful of times. The antigen remains unidentified. These data belong to a study of human T cells and chemical hapten exposure. Library construction involved attaching unique molecular identifiers to individual cDNA molecules, which allowed quantitative, reproducible TCR counting. Methods used by the authors: Per sample, the median was about 88,000 TCRs, with values from around 24,000 to 710,000. One entry per CDR3 protein results from TCRdb running MiXCR on the 5' RACE reads. TCRdb assigned the V and J calls; the authors' analysis was not used. In the table there are approximately 140,000 distinct CDR3 sequences, 4.1% of which are singletons. The CDR3 is 18 residues long. V gave up 5 bases and J gave up 10 bases; unmatched junction bases: 23. Germline CDR1 and CDR2: MNHEY and SVGEGT. Notes on the study in general: The study found that DPC sensitization did not change TCRs above 1 in 1000 frequency.

It was unfractionated whole blood from which total RNA was extracted. V is TRBV6-2 or TRBV6-3 and J is TRBJ1-5; 7 bases are shared with TRBD1. This sequence originates from a female donor in good health. CDR3 DNA sequence: TGTGCCAGCAGTACCCTCCAGGCCGGGACAGCACAATCAAGTCCCCAGCATTTT. Translating gives CASSTLQAGTAQSSPQHF.